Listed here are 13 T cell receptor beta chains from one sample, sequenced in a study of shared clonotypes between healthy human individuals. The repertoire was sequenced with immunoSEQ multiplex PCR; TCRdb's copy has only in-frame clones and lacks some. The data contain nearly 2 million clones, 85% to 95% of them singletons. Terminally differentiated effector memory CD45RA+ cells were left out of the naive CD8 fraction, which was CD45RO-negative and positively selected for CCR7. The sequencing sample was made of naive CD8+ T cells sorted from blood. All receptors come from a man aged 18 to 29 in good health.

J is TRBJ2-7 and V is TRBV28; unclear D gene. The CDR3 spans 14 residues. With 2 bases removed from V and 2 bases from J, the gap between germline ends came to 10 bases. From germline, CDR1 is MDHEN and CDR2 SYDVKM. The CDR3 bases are TGTGCCAGCAGTTTAAAAGGGTACACCTACGAGCAGTACTTC. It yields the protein CASSLKGYTYEQYF.

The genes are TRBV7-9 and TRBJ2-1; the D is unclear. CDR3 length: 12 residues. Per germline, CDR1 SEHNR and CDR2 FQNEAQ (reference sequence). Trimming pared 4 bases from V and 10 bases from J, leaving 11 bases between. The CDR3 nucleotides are TGTGCCAGCAGCTGGAATCTAGAGGAGCAGTTCTTC. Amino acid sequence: CASSWNLEEQFF.

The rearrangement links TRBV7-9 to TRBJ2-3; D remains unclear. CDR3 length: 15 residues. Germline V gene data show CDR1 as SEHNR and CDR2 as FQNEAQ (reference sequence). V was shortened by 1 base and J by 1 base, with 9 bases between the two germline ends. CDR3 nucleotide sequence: TGTGCCAGCAGCTTAGTGTTAGGAGGCACAGATACGCAGTATTTT. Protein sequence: CASSLVLGGTDTQYF.

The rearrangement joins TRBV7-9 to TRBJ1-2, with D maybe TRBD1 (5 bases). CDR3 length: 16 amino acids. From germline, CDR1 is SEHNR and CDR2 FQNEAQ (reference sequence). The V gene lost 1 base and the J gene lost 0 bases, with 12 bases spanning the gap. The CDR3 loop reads CASSLDEGQANYGYTF. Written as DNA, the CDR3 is TGTGCCAGCAGCTTAGATGAAGGACAAGCTAACTATGGCTACACCTTC. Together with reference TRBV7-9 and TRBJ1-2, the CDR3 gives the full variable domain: DTGVSQNPRHKITKRGQNVTFRCDPISEHNRLYWYRQTLGQGPEFLTYFQNEAQLEKSRLLSDRFSAERPKGSFSTLEIQRTEQGDSAMYLCASSLDEGQANYGYTFGSGTRLTVV.

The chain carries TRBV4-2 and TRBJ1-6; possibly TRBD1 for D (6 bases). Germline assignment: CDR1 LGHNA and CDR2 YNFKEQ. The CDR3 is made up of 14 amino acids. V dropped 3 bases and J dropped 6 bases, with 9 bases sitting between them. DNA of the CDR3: TGTGCCAGCAGCCAGGGGGCGTCTAATTCACCCCTCCACTTT. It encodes CASSQGASNSPLHF.

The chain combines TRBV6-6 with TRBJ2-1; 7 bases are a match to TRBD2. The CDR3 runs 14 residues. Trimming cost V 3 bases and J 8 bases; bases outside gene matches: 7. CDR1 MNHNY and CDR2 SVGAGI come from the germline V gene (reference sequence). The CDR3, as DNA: TGTGCCAGCAGTTATAGGGGCGGGGGAGATGAGCAGTTCTTC. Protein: CASSYRGGGDEQFF.

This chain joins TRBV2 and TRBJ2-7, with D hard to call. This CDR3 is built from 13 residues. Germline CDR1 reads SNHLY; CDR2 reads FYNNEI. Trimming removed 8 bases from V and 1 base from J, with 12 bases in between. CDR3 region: CASGDLESYEQYF. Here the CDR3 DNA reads TGTGCCAGCGGAGACTTGGAGTCCTACGAGCAGTACTTC.

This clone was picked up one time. CDR3 residues: CASSRGLAGEQYF. The CDR3 bases are TGCGCCAGCAGCCGGGGACTAGCAGGCGAGCAGTACTTC. This chain uses TRBV4-1 with TRBJ2-7; 9 bases are shared with TRBD2. V lost 4 bases and J lost 6; bases outside the gene matches: 4. CDR3 length: 13 residues. Germline lookup yields CDR1 MGHRA and CDR2 YSYEKL.

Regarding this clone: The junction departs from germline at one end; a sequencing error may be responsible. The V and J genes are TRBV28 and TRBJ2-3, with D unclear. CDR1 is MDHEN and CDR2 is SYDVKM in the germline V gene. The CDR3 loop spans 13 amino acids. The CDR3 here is CASSLRNGIRSHF. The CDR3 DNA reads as TGTGCCAGCAGTTTAAGAAATGGGATCCGGTCGCATTTT.

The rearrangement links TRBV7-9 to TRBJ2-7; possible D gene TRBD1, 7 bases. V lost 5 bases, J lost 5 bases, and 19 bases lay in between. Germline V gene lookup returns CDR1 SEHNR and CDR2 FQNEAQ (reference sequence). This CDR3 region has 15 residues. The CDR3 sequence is CASSGGGLGADEQYF. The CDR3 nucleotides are TGTGCCAGCAGCGGAGGGGGCCTGGGGGCCGACGAGCAGTACTTC.

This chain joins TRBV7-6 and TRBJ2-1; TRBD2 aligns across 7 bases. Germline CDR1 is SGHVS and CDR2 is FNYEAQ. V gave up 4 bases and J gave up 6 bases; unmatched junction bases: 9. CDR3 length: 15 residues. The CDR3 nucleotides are TGTGCCAGCAGCTCCACTAGCGCGAGCCTCAATGAGCAGTTCTTC. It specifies CASSSTSASLNEQFF.

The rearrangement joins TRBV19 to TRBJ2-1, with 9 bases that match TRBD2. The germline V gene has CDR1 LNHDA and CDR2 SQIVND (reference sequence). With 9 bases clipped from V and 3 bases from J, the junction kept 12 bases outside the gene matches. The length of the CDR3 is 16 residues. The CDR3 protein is CASRGRLAGLYNEQFF. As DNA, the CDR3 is TGTGCCAGCCGCGGGAGGCTAGCGGGGCTCTACAATGAGCAGTTCTTC.

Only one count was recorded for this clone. In DNA, the CDR3 is TGTGCCAGCAGCATAGACGGGAACCAAGAGACCCAGTACTTC. Protein: CASSIDGNQETQYF. The J gene is TRBJ2-5, the V gene TRBV9, with D perhaps TRBD2 (5 bases). The CDR3 consists of 14 residues. The germline gives CDR1 SGDLS, CDR2 YYNGEE. Trimming left V 4 bases short and J 0 bases short, with 10 bases between.